A single sample is the source of the 9 T cell receptor beta chains below, sequenced in a study of shared clonotypes between healthy human individuals. Repertoires were generated with immunoSEQ multiplex PCR, while TCRdb's copy carries only in-frame clones and drops some. The sample has almost 750,000 clones, 55% to 80% seen once. The sequenced sample consisted of memory CD4+ T cells sorted from blood. Subset indicated: CD45RA-negative fraction. Source of these receptors: a woman between 25 and 40 years old in good health.

This chain joins TRBV6-1 and TRBJ2-3; D is ambiguous. Trimming removed 4 bases at V and 3 bases at J, with 20 bases between. CDR1 is MNHNS and CDR2 is SASEGT in the germline V gene. CDR3 length: 17 amino acids. CDR3 DNA sequence: TGTGCCAGCAGTGGCCAAGGCACCACGGGTGTAACAGATACGCAGTATTTT. Its translation: CASSGQGTTGVTDTQYF.

The chain recombines TRBV6-6 with TRBJ2-2, with 9 positions matching TRBD1. V gave up 9 bases and J gave up 6 bases; unmatched junction bases: 8. The CDR3 has 14 residues. Germline CDR1 is MNHNY and CDR2 is SVGAGI (reference sequence). DNA of the CDR3: TGTGCCAGTGGGGGACAGGGTCGTCCCGGGGAGCTGTTTTTT. Translated, it gives CASGGQGRPGELFF.

This clone appeared once. The rearrangement links TRBV5-1 to TRBJ2-7; 9 bases are shared with TRBD1. The length of the CDR3 is 13 residues. V lost 4 bases, J lost 5 bases, and 4 bases stayed unmatched. The germline V gene encodes CDR1 SGHRS and CDR2 YFSETQ. The DNA for the CDR3 is TGCGCCAGCAGCGTAGGGACAGGGAACGAGCAGTACTTC. Translated, it gives CASSVGTGNEQYF.

The CDR3 coding sequence is TGTGCCAGCAGCTCAGGCCGGACTAGCGGGCCCTCATGGGCAGATACGCAGTATTTT. Translation gives CASSSGRTSGPSWADTQYF. The chain carries TRBV13 and TRBJ2-3; the match to TRBD2 covers 11 bases. Germline CDR1 is PRHDT and CDR2 is FYEKMQ (reference sequence). The length of the CDR3 is 19 residues. Trimming removed 4 bases from V and 4 bases from J; junction bases left unmatched: 16.

The chain has TRBV10-3 and TRBJ2-1; 10 bases align to TRBD2. CDR3 length equals 16 residues. Germline CDR1 reads ENHRY; CDR2 reads SYGVKD. J lost 4 bases, V lost 4 bases, and 7 bases had no gene match. The CDR3 bases are TGTGCCATCAGTGGCCAAAGCGGGAGGGTATACAATGAGCAGTTCTTC. The encoded protein is CAISGQSGRVYNEQFF.

J is TRBJ2-7 and V is TRBV20-1, with D perhaps matching TRBD2 (6 bases). Germline CDR1 and CDR2: DFQATT and SNEGSKA (reference sequence). Trimming pared 6 bases from V and 6 bases from J, leaving 12 bases between. The CDR3 is 11 residues long. The CDR3 loop reads CSAQEGREQYF. The CDR3 nucleotides read TGCAGTGCGCAGGAGGGGCGCGAGCAGTACTTC.

The chain recombines TRBV19 with TRBJ2-7; a weak D match, TRBD2 (5 bases). The germline V gene encodes CDR1 LNHDA and CDR2 SQIVND (reference sequence). This CDR3 comprises 14 residues. V was shortened by 5 bases and J by 0 bases, with 11 bases between the two germline ends. CDR3: CASSSGLHSYEQYF. In DNA, the CDR3 is TGTGCCAGTAGTTCCGGACTGCACTCCTACGAGCAGTACTTC. Full variable domain (missing parts from reference TRBV19 and TRBJ2-7): DGGITQSPKYLFRKEGQNVTLSCEQNLNHDAMYWYRQDPGQGLRLIYYSQIVNDFQKGDIAEGYSVSREKKESFPLTVTSAQKNPTAFYLCASSSGLHSYEQYFGPGTRLTVT.

The chain combines TRBV5-1 with TRBJ2-6, with 7 bases lining up with TRBD1. The CDR3 loop spans 21 amino acids. V shed 4 bases, J shed 0 bases, and the junction held 19 bases outside the gene matches. Germline values: CDR1 SGHRS, CDR2 YFSETQ. CDR3 coding DNA: TGCGCCAGCAGCCGTATCCACAGGGGCGCAAAGGTCATCTCTGGGGCCAACGTCCTGACTTTC. This sequence encodes CASSRIHRGAKVISGANVLTF. Full variable domain (remainder filled in from reference TRBV5-1 and TRBJ2-6): KAGVTQTPRYLIKTRGQQVTLSCSPISGHRSVSWYQQTPGQGLQFLFEYFSETQRNKGNFPGRFSGRQFSNSRSEMNVSTLELGDSALYLCASSRIHRGAKVISGANVLTFGAGSRLTVL.

This clone was seen a handful of times. V usage is TRBV19 and J usage is TRBJ1-3; 8 positions agree with TRBD1. This CDR3 has 15 residues. Germline loops: CDR1 LNHDA, CDR2 SQIVND (reference sequence). V trimming: 9 bases; J trimming: 0 bases; junction bases outside the gene matches: 7. CDR3 sequence: CASRGQGHSGNTIYF. The CDR3 DNA sequence: TGTGCCAGCAGAGGACAGGGACACTCTGGAAACACCATATATTTT.